This record covers a single T cell receptor beta chain. The data belong to a study of blood T cell repertoires in COVID-19. Looking at the study overall: Some COVID-19 samples were acute and others convalescent; all came from the United States, Italy and Spain. PBMCs, B-cell-depleted T cells, or T cells provided the cDNA or gDNA that made up the material.

Germline V lookup: CDR1 MNHEY, CDR2 SVGAGI. The CDR3 consists of 12 residues. V lost 6 bases, J lost 6 bases, and 8 bases lay in between. As handled by the study authors: Amplification of reference gene primers provided the estimated nucleated cell counts. Libraries were prepared by immunoSEQ multiplex PCR; TCRdb keeps only in-frame clonotypes and omits some of them. V and J calls and clone size are those listed in that table; D and trimming were worked out from the DNA. The table records a few hundred thousand clones, 86% of them present only once. The rearrangement joins TRBV6-5 to TRBJ2-2; D is unresolved. This receptor was taken from a man aged 60 to 75 with acute or convalescent COVID-19. Sequencing was carried out using peripheral blood. In DNA, the CDR3 is TGTGCCAGCAGGGCAGGTCCCGGGGAGCTGTTTTTT. Translation: CASRAGPGELFF.